This T cell receptor beta chain stems from a study of T cell responses to AZD1222 COVID-19 vaccine. Findings of the study overall: Sampling that yielded the repertoires occurred only after the peak T cell response. Spike-specific TCR breadth and depth both grew after two AZD1222 doses. Clonal diversity may have been underestimated, and the donors were mostly white British, with more females than males. Seropositive status at baseline applied to only a handful of AZD1222 recipients.

This clone occurred once. Its antigen is unknown. The CDR3 has 12 residues. Trimming removed 6 bases at V and 9 bases at J, with 12 bases between. CDR1 LNHDA and CDR2 SQIVND come from the germline V gene (reference sequence). Profiled with immunoSEQ multiplex PCR; TCRdb holds only in-frame clones, not every one. This sample has roughly 120,000 clones, with around 85% found just once. Sequencing was performed on peripheral blood, taken on day 0 of AZD1222 vaccination. The sequence was obtained from an adult in good health. V and J are TRBV19 and TRBJ1-3; maybe TRBD1 (6 bases). CDR3 sequence reads: CASSRGDVTIYF. DNA for the CDR3: TGTGCCAGTAGCAGGGGCGACGTCACCATATATTTT.